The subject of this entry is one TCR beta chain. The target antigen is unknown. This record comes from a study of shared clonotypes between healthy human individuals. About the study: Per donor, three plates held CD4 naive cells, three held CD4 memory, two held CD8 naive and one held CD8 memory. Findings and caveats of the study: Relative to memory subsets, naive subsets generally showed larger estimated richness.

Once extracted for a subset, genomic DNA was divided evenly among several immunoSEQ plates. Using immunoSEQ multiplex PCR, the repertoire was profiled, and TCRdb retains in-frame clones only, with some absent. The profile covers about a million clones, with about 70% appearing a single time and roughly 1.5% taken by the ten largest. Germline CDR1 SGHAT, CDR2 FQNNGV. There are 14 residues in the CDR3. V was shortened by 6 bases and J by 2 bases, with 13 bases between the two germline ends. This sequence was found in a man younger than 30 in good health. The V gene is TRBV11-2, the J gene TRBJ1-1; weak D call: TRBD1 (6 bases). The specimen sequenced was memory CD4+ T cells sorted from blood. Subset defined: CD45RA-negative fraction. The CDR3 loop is CASRPTGGNTEAFF. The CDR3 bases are TGTGCCAGCAGGCCGACAGGAGGAAACACTGAAGCTTTCTTT.